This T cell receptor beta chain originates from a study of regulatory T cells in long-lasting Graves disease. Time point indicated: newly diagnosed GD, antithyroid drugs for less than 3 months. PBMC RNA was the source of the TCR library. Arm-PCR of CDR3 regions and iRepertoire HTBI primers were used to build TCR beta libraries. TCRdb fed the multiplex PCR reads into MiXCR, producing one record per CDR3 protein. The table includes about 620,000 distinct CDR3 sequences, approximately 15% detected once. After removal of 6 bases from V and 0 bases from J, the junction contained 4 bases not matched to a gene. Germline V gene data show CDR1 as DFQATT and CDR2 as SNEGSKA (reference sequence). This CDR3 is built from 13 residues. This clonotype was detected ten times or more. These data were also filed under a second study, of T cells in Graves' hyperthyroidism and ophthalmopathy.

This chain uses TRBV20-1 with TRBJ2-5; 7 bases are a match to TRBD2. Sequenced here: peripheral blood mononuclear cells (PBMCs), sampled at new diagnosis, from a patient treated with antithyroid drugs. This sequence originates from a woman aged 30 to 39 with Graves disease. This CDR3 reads CSAPGGDQETQYF. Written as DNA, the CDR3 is TGCAGTGCCCCGGGAGGAGACCAAGAGACCCAGTACTTC.